The 27 T cell receptor beta chains below all came from one sample that was sequenced in a study of T cells in Graves' hyperthyroidism and ophthalmopathy. TCR beta CDR3 sequences were amplified from RNA transcripts. TCR CDR3 underwent first-round RT-PCR with the HTBI primer set. TCRdb ran MiXCR on the multiplex PCR reads and lists one entry per CDR3 protein. The sample carries fewer than 900,000 distinct CDR3 sequences, approximately 16% recorded once. The sequencing sample was made of blood. The receptors were gathered from a man younger than 35 with Graves' hyperthyroidism.

This clonotype occurred many times. The chain combines TRBV28 with TRBJ2-4; D unclear. Germline V gene data show CDR1 as MDHEN and CDR2 as SYDVKM. The germline V and J ends were trimmed by 8 bases and 2 bases, with 13 bases remaining between them. The CDR3 totals 14 residues. CDR3 protein: CASGRLETKNIQYF. The DNA of the CDR3 is TGTGCCAGCGGTAGGTTGGAGACCAAAAACATTCAGTACTTC.

This clonotype was seen at least ten times. The chain employs TRBV15 and TRBJ2-1; tentatively, D is TRBD2 (5 bases). Per germline, CDR1 LNHNV and CDR2 YYDKDF (reference sequence). The germline V and J ends were trimmed by 3 bases and 0 bases, with 9 bases remaining between them. The CDR3 is 15 residues long. The CDR3 reads CATSSTRNSYNEQFF. The CDR3 DNA sequence: TGTGCCACCAGCAGCACTAGAAACTCCTACAATGAGCAGTTCTTC. The full variable domain, completed using reference TRBV15 and TRBJ2-1, is DAMVIQNPRYQVTQFGKPVTLSCSQTLNHNVMYWYQQKSSQAPKLLFHYYDKDFNNEADTPDNFQSRRPNTSFCFLDIRSPGLGDTAMYLCATSSTRNSYNEQFFGPGTRLTVL.

This clonotype has just a few counts. V usage is TRBV9 and J usage is TRBJ2-1; D not certain. V was shortened by 0 bases and J by 8 bases, with 6 bases between the two germline ends. Germline loops: CDR1 SGDLS, CDR2 YYNGEE. CDR3 size: 12 residues. The CDR3 spells CASSVDPHEQFF. Here the CDR3 DNA reads TGTGCCAGCAGCGTAGACCCCCATGAGCAGTTCTTC.

Here the CDR3 DNA reads TGCAGTGCTAGGACTAGCGGAGAAGAGACCCAGTACTTC. Translating gives CSARTSGEETQYF. The chain carries TRBV20-1 and TRBJ2-5; 9 bases agree with TRBD2. Germline V CDR1 and CDR2: DFQATT, SNEGSKA (reference sequence). This CDR3 has 13 residues. V lost 3 bases, J lost 3 bases, and 2 bases stayed unmatched.

This clonotype was seen a handful of times. The CDR3 nucleotides read TGCAGTGCTTTTGACAGGGGTAATGAAAAACTGTTTTTT. Its protein product is CSAFDRGNEKLFF. The rearrangement uses TRBV20-1 and TRBJ1-4; 8 bases are a match to TRBD1. The trim removed 5 bases at V and 4 bases at J, leaving 3 bases unmatched. Germline V gene lookup returns CDR1 DFQATT and CDR2 SNEGSKA (reference sequence). The CDR3 sequence is 13 residues long.

In this sample, this clonotype turned up many times. The chain links TRBV18 to TRBJ1-1; 8 positions agree with TRBD1. Germline V lookup: CDR1 KGHSH, CDR2 LQKENI. J lost 1 base, V lost 0 bases, and 4 bases had no gene match. CDR3 length: 16 residues. The CDR3 region has the DNA TGTGCCAGCTCACCACCCGGGACAGGCAGGAACACTGAAGCTTTCTTT. Translating it yields CASSPPGTGRNTEAFF.

This clonotype was seen repeatedly, ten times or more. This chain connects TRBV30 to TRBJ2-7; TRBD2 matches 8 bases. J gave up 6 bases and V 4 bases, and 14 bases lay outside the gene matches. Per germline, CDR1 GTSNPN and CDR2 SVGIG (reference sequence). This CDR3 has 15 amino acids. CDR3 region: CAWIGMGRAGVEQYF. The CDR3 region has the DNA TGTGCCTGGATAGGAATGGGTCGAGCGGGAGTCGAGCAGTACTTC.

The table lists this clonotype with a few counts. The chain carries TRBV7-2 and TRBJ2-5; D is possibly TRBD1 (8 bases). The CDR3 has 22 amino acids. In germline, CDR1 is SGHTA, CDR2 FQGNSA. V was trimmed by 5 bases and J by 0 bases, leaving 34 bases between them. CDR3 amino acids: CASSHRQGKFLAEPWDQETQYF. Written as DNA, the CDR3 is TGTGCCAGCAGCCACCGACAGGGGAAGTTCCTAGCGGAGCCGTGGGACCAAGAGACCCAGTACTTC.

This clonotype has only a few counts. The CDR3 coding sequence is TGTGCCAGCAGCTTTAACGCTGAAGCTTTCTTT. It is translated as CASSFNAEAFF. The genes are TRBV5-6 and TRBJ1-1; no clear D gene. V was shortened by 2 bases and J by 6 bases, with 5 bases between the two germline ends. Germline values: CDR1 SGHDT, CDR2 YYEEEE. There are 11 residues in the CDR3.

This clonotype was counted many times. The chain links TRBV30 to TRBJ2-5, with 11 bases identical to TRBD1. The length of the CDR3 is 15 residues. The germline V gene has CDR1 GTSNPN and CDR2 SVGIG (reference sequence). The trim removed 4 bases at V and 5 bases at J, leaving 9 bases unmatched. The CDR3 sequence: CAWNRDRGFEETQYF. CDR3 sequence (DNA): TGTGCCTGGAATAGGGACAGGGGGTTCGAGGAGACCCAGTACTTC.

This clonotype was detected ten times or more. The chain recombines TRBV7-2 with TRBJ2-1, with a weak D call TRBD1 (5 bases). The germline V gene encodes CDR1 SGHTA and CDR2 FQGNSA. V shed 1 base and J shed 9 bases, with 10 bases lying between them. The CDR3 has 13 residues. CDR3: CASSLGNRGEQFF. The CDR3 DNA reads as TGTGCCAGCAGCTTAGGAAATAGGGGTGAGCAGTTCTTC.

This clonotype was detected ten times or more. This chain connects TRBV12-3 or TRBV12-4 to TRBJ2-1; 10 positions agree with TRBD1. Germline trimming cut 5 bases from V and 8 bases from J; bases unmatched to any gene: 6. This CDR3 is built from 14 residues. This chain's CDR3 is CASSQGQGYDEQFF. Written as DNA, the CDR3 is TGTGCCAGCAGTCAGGGACAGGGGTACGATGAGCAGTTCTTC.

This chain joins TRBV2 and TRBJ1-1; no firm D call. Germline V gene data show CDR1 as SNHLY and CDR2 as FYNNEI. CDR3 size: 14 residues. Trimming pared 6 bases from V and 3 bases from J, leaving 14 bases between. The DNA of the CDR3 is TGTGCCAGCAGCCCGGGTCTCGAGGACACTGAAGCTTTCTTT. Protein sequence: CASSPGLEDTEAFF.

Only a few counts were recorded for this clonotype. The J gene is TRBJ2-1, the V gene TRBV7-9; possibly TRBD2 for D (5 bases). Trimming stripped 1 base from V and 0 bases from J, with 13 bases between. Germline CDR1 is SEHNR and CDR2 is FQNEAQ (reference sequence). This CDR3 comprises 17 residues. CDR3 loop: CASSLEKRRSSYNEQFF. The CDR3 nucleotides are TGTGCCAGCAGCTTAGAGAAGCGGAGGAGCTCCTACAATGAGCAGTTCTTC. Using reference TRBV7-9 and TRBJ2-1 for the parts outside the CDR3, the full variable domain is DTGVSQNPRHKITKRGQNVTFRCDPISEHNRLYWYRQTLGQGPEFLTYFQNEAQLEKSRLLSDRFSAERPKGSFSTLEIQRTEQGDSAMYLCASSLEKRRSSYNEQFFGPGTRLTVL.

This chain connects TRBV28 to TRBJ1-3; weak D call: TRBD1 (6 bases). The ends were cut back, 7 bases at V and 3 bases at J, with 16 bases in the middle. Germline V lookup: CDR1 MDHEN, CDR2 SYDVKM. This CDR3 is built from 15 residues. Here the CDR3 DNA reads TGTGCCAGCAACCCACAGGGTAACTATGGAAACACCATATATTTT. The encoded protein is CASNPQGNYGNTIYF.

J is TRBJ2-1 and V is TRBV7-6; TRBD1 is a possible D gene (6 bases). Trimming removed 5 bases from V and 1 base from J, with 12 bases in between. Germline V gene sequence: CDR1 SGHVS, CDR2 FNYEAQ. The CDR3 runs to 15 residues. CDR3 nucleotide sequence: TGTGCCAGCAGCGAAATAGGGGGTTCCTACAATGAGCAGTTCTTC. This translates into CASSEIGGSYNEQFF.

This chain joins TRBV7-2 and TRBJ1-1; 7 positions match TRBD1. This CDR3 has 15 residues. V was pared by 5 bases and J by 4 bases, with 10 bases of the junction left unmatched. Germline V gene lookup returns CDR1 SGHTA and CDR2 FQGNSA. CDR3 coding DNA: TGTGCCAGCAGCCCCAGGGGGGGGGTTGGCACTGAAGCTTTCTTT. This encodes CASSPRGGVGTEAFF.

This chain uses TRBV24-1 with TRBJ2-3, with 10 positions matching TRBD2. The germline gives CDR1 KGHDR, CDR2 SFDVKD. V was clipped by 9 bases and J by 2 bases; unmatched bases: 1. CDR3 size: 13 residues. This chain's CDR3 is CATGTSVTDTQYF. CDR3 nucleotide sequence: TGTGCCACCGGGACTAGCGTCACAGATACGCAGTATTTT.

This clonotype was seen a few times. The rearrangement joins TRBV12-5 to TRBJ2-5, with D uncertain. From germline, CDR1 is LGHNT and CDR2 FRNRAP. The CDR3 extends over 11 amino acids. V lost 6 bases to trimming and J lost 4 bases, with 6 bases between them. The CDR3 DNA is TGTGCTAGTGGGGCTCCAGAGACCCAGTACTTC. It translates to CASGAPETQYF. Complete variable domain (other parts from reference TRBV12-5 and TRBJ2-5): DARVTQTPRHKVTEMGQEVTMRCQPILGHNTVFWYRQTMMQGLELLAYFRNRAPLDDSGMPKDRFSAEMPDATLATLKIQPSEPRDSAVYFCASGAPETQYFGPGTRLLVL.

This clonotype was counted between two and nine times. This sequence joins TRBV7-9 and TRBJ2-5, with 9 bases lining up with TRBD2. Per germline, CDR1 SEHNR and CDR2 FQNEAQ (reference sequence). The CDR3 is made up of 14 amino acids. V shed 5 bases, J shed 5 bases, and the junction held 6 bases outside the gene matches. CDR3 amino acids: CASSPERGAETQYF. The CDR3 nucleotides are TGTGCCAGCAGCCCCGAGCGGGGGGCGGAGACCCAGTACTTC.

This clonotype was picked up many times. The rearrangement links TRBV7-2 to TRBJ1-2; possibly TRBD1 for D (6 bases). This CDR3 is 13 amino acids long. Deletions cut 6 bases from V and 3 bases from J, with 11 bases between. Germline V CDR1 and CDR2: SGHTA, FQGNSA. In nucleotides, the CDR3 is TGTGCCAGCAGTCTACAGGGAGACTATGGCTACACCTTC. Translation gives CASSLQGDYGYTF.

The table lists this clonotype with many counts. This chain links TRBV10-3 with TRBJ2-7; 13 nucleotides match TRBD2. V was pared by 0 bases and J by 5 bases, with 1 base of the junction left unmatched. The CDR3 has 15 amino acids. Germline V lookup: CDR1 ENHRY, CDR2 SYGVKD. CDR3 nucleotide sequence: TGTGCCATCAGTGAGTCACTAGCGGGAGGGAACGAGCAGTACTTC. It codes for CAISESLAGGNEQYF.

The J gene is TRBJ1-2, the V gene TRBV5-1; possible D gene TRBD1, 6 bases. The CDR3 is 13 amino acids. Germline CDR1 SGHRS, CDR2 YFSETQ. The V and J ends lost 7 bases and 1 base respectively, with 11 bases between them. The CDR3 loop is CASGQTINYGYTF. In DNA form, the CDR3 reads TGCGCCAGCGGACAGACAATTAACTATGGCTACACCTTC.

About this clonotype: This may arise from a read error, as a much more abundant clone is one base away. The J gene is TRBJ2-7, the V gene TRBV28; TRBD2 aligns across 11 bases. Per the germline V gene, CDR1 is MDHEN and CDR2 is SYDVKM. The CDR3 is 15 residues long. The CDR3 is CASRFTSGSSYERYF. CDR3 coding DNA: TGTGCCAGCAGATTTACTAGCGGGAGTTCCTACGAGCGGTACTTC.

This clonotype was counted a few times. J is TRBJ2-5 and V is TRBV18; 11 bases line up with TRBD2. CDR1 KGHSH and CDR2 LQKENI come from the germline V gene. Trimming cost V 2 bases and J 5 bases; bases outside gene matches: 7. This CDR3 is built from 16 residues. CDR3 bases: TGTGCCAGCTCACCAGTTAGCGGGAGGGCCATGGAGACCCAGTACTTC. Residues: CASSPVSGRAMETQYF.

This clonotype came up a few times. CDR3 amino acids: CATGPFPNEQFF. The CDR3 DNA reads TGTGCCACTGGACCGTTCCCCAATGAGCAGTTCTTC. The rearrangement links TRBV28 to TRBJ2-1; D is undetermined. The V end was cut by 10 bases, the J end by 6 bases, with 13 bases between. The CDR3 has 12 amino acids. Germline CDR1 and CDR2: MDHEN and SYDVKM.

This clonotype was detected only a few times. This chain connects TRBV7-9 to TRBJ2-2; TRBD2 matches at 10 bases. The CDR3 is made up of 18 amino acids. With V trimmed by 2 bases and J by 1 base, 7 bases remained unmatched. CDR1 is SEHNR, CDR2 FQNEAQ, per germline (reference sequence). CDR3 nucleotides: TGTGCCAGCAGCTTATTGGCTAGCGGGAGAGGGAACACCGGGGAGCTGTTTTTT. It specifies CASSLLASGRGNTGELFF.